This TCR beta chain was recovered during a study of vaccination and CD4 T cells after COVID-19. At the level of the study: At a median about 72 days (range 14 to 241) after dose two, post-vaccine samples were obtained.

The treatment: approximately nine-day PBMC culture with coronavirus spike peptide pools or control peptides (ViraFEST assay). Cultures of PBMCs, roughly 2 million per well, were set up with 7.5 to 10 IU/ml IL-2 and about 9.7 ug/ml peptide pools. Details on this clonotype: The antigen is undetermined.

Sequencing of DNA taken from cultured CD4+ T cells relied on the Oncomine TCR Beta short-read assay. Extraction of genomic DNA was performed on cultured CD4+ T cells. TCRdb itself ran the PCR reads through MiXCR, one entry per CDR3 protein. The profile shows 20,000 to 25,000 distinct CDR3 sequences, roughly 70% of them singletons. Sequenced input: CD4+ T cells from blood, cultured in vitro. The TCR originated in a human donor who had recovered from COVID-19.

DNA for the CDR3: TGTGCCAGCAGTGAAGGGCTCATATATACGCAGTATTTT. Protein sequence: CASSEGLIYTQYF. The V and J genes are TRBV2 and TRBJ2-3; D is unclear. V was cut by 1 base and J by 7 bases, with 9 bases left in between. Germline lookup yields CDR1 SNHLY and CDR2 FYNNEI. The CDR3 consists of 13 residues.